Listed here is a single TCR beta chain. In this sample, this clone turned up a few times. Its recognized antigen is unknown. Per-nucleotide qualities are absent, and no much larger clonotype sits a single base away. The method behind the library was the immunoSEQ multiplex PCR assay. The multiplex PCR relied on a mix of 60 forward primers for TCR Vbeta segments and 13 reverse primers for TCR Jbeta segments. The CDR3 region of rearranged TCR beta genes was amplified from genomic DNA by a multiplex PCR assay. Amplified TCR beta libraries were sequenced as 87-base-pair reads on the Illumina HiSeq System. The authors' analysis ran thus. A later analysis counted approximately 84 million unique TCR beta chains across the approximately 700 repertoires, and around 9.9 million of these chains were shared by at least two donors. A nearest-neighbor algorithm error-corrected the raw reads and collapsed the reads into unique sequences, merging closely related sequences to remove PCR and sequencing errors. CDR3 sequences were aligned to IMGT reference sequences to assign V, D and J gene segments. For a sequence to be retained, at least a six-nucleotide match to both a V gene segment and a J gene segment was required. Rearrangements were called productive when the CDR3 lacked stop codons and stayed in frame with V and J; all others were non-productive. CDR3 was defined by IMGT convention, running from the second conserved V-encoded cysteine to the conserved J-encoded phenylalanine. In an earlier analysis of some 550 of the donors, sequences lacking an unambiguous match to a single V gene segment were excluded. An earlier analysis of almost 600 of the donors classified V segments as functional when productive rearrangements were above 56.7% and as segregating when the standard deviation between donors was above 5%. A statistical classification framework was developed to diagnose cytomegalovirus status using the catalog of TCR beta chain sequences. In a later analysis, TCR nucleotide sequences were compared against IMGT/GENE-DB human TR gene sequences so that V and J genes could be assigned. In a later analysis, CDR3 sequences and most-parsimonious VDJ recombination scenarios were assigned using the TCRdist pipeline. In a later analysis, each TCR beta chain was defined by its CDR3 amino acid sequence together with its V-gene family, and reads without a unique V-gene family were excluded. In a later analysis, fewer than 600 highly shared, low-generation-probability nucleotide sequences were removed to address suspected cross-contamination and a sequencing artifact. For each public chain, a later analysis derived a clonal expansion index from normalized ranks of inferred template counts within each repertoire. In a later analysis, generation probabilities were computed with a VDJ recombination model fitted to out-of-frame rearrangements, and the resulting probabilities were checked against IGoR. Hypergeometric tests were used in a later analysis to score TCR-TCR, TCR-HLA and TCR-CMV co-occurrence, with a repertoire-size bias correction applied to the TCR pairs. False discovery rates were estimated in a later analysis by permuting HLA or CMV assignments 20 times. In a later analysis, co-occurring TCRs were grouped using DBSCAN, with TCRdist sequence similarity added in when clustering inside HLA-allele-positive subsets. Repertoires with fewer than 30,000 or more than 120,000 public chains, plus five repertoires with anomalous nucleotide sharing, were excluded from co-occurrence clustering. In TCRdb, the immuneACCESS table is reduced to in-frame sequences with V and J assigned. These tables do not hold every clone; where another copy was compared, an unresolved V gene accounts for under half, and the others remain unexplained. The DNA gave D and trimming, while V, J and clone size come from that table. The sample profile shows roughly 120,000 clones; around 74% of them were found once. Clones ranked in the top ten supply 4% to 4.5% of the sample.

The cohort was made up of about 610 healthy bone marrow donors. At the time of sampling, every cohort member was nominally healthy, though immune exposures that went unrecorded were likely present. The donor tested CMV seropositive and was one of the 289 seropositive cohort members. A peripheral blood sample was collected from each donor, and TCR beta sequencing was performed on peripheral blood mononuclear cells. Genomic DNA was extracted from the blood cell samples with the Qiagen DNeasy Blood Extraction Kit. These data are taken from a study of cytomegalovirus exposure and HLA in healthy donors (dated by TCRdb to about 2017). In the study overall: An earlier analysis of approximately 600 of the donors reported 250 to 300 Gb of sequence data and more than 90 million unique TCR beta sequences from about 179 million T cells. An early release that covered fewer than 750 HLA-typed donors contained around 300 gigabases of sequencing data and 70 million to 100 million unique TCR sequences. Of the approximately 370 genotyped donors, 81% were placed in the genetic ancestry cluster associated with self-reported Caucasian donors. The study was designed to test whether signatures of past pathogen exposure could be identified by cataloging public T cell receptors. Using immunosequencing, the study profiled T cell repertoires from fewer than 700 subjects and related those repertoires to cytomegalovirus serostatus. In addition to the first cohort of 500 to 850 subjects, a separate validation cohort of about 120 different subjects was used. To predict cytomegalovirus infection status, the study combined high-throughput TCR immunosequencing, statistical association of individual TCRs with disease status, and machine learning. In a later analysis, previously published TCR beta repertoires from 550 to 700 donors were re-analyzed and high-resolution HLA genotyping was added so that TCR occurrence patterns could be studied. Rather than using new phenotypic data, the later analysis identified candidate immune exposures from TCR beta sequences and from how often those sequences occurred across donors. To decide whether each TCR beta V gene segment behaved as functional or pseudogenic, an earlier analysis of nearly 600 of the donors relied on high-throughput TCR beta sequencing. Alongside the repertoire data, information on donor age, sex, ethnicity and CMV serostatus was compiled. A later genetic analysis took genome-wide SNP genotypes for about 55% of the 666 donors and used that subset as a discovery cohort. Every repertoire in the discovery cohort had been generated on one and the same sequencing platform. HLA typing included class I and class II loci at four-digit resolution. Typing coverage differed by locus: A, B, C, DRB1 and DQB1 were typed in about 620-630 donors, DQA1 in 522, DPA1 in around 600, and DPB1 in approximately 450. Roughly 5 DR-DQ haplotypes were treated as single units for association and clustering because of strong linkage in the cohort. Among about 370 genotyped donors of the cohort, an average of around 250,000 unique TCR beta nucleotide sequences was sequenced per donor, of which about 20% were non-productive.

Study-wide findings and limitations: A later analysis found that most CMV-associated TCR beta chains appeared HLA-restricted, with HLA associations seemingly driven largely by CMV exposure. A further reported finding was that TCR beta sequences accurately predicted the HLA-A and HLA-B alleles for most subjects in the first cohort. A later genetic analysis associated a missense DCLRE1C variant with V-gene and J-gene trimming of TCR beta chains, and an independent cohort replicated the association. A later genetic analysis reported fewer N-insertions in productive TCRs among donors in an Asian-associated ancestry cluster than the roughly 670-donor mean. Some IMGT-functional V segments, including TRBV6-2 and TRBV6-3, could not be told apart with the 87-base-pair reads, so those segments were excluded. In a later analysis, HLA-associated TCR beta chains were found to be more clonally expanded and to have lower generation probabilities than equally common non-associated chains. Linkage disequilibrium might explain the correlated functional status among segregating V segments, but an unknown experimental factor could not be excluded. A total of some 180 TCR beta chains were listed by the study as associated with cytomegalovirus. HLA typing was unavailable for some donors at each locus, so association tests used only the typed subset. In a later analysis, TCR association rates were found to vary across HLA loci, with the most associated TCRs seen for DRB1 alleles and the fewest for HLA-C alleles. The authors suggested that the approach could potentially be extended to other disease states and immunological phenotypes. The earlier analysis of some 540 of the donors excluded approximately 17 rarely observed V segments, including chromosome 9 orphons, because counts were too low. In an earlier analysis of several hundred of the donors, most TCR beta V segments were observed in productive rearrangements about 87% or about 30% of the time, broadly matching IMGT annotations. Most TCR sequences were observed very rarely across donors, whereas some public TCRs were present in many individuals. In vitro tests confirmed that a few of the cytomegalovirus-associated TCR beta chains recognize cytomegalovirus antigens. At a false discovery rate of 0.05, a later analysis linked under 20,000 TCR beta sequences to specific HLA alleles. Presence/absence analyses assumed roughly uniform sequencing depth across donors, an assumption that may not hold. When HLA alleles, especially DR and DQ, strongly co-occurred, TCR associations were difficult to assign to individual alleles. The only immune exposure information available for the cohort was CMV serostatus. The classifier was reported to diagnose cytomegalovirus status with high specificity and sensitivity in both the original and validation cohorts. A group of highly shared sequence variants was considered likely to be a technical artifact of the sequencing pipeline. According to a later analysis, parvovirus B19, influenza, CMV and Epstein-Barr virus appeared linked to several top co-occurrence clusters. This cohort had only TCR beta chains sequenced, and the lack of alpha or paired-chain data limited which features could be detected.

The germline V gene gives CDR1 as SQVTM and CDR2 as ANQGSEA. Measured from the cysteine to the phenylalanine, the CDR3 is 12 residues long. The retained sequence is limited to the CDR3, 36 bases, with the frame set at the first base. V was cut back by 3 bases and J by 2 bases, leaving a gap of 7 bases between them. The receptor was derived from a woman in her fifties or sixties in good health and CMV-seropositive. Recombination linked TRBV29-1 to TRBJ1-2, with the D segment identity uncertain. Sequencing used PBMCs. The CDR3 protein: CSVDSQNYGYTF. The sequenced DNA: TGCAGCGTTGACAGTCAAAACTATGGCTACACCTTC.